This TCR beta chain was observed in a study of regulatory T cells in long-lasting Graves disease. Construction of TCR beta libraries relied on iRepertoire HTBI primers and on Arm-PCR targeting CDR3 regions. From the multiplex PCR reads, TCRdb called clonotypes with MiXCR, one entry per CDR3 protein. The sample lists 300,000 to 400,000 distinct CDR3 sequences; approximately 15% were seen once. The CDR3 runs to 13 residues. Trimming removed 6 bases from V and 6 bases from J, with 18 bases in between. From germline, CDR1 is DFQATT and CDR2 SNEGSKA (reference sequence). This clonotype was seen repeatedly, ten times or more. Time point reported: newly diagnosed GD, antithyroid drugs for less than 3 months. Extracted RNA from PBMCs served as the source of the TCR library. In addition, the sample was reused for a study of T cells in Graves' hyperthyroidism and ophthalmopathy.

The specimen comprised peripheral blood mononuclear cells (PBMCs), sampled at new diagnosis, from a patient treated with antithyroid drugs. The clonotype originates from a middle-aged man with Graves disease. The chain is built from TRBV20-1 and TRBJ2-7; no definite D call. CDR3 sequence: CSAPTRGGVEQYF. The CDR3 DNA is TGCAGTGCCCCAACCAGAGGCGGCGTCGAGCAGTACTTC.